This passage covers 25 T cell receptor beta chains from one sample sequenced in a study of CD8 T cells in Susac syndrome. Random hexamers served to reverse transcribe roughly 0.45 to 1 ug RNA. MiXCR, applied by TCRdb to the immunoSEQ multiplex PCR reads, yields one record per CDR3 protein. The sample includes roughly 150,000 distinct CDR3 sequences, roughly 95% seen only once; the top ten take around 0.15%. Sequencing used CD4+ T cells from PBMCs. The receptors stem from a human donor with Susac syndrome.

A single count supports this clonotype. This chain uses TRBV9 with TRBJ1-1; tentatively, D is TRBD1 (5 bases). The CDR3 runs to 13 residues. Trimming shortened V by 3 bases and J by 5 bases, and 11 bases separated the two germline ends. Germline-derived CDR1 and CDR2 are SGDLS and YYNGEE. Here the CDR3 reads CASSGQGETEAFF. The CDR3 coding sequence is TGTGCCAGCAGCGGTCAAGGGGAAACTGAAGCTTTCTTT. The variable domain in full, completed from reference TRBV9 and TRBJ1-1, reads DSGVTQTPKHLITATGQRVTLRCSPRSGDLSVYWYQQSLDQGLQFLIQYYNGEERAKGNILERFSAQQFPDLHSELNLSSLELGDSALYFCASSGQGETEAFFGQGTRLTVV.

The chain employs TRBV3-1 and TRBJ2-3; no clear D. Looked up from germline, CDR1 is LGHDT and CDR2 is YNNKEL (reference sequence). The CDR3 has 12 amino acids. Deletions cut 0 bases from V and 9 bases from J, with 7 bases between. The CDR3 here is CASSQDLDTQYF. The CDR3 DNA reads TGTGCCAGCAGCCAAGACTTGGACACGCAGTATTTT.

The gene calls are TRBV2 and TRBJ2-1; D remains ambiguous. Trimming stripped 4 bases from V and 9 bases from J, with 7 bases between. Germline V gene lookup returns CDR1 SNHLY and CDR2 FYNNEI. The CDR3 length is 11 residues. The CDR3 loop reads CASSVPPEQFF. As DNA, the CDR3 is TGTGCCAGCAGTGTCCCTCCTGAGCAGTTCTTC.

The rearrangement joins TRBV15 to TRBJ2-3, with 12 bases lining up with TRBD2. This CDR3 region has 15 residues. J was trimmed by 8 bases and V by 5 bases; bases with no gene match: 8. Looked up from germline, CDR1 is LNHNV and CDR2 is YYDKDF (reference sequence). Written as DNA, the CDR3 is TGTGCCACCAGCTCGCGGACTAGCGGGGAAGGTACGCAGTATTTT. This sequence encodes CATSSRTSGEGTQYF.

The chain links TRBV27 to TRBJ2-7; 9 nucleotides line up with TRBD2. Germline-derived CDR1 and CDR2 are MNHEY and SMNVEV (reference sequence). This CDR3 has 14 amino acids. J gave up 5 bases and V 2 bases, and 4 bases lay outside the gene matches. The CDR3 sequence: CASSLGGGADEQYF. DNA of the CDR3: TGTGCCAGCAGTTTAGGCGGGGGGGCCGACGAGCAGTACTTC.

The CDR3, as DNA: TGTGCCAGCAGCTTAAGCCGGGCCCAATCCTACAATGAGCAGTTCTTC. Encoded protein: CASSLSRAQSYNEQFF. The chain employs TRBV7-3 and TRBJ2-1; D gene unclear. In germline, CDR1 is SGHTA, CDR2 FQGTGA. The CDR3 is 16 amino acids. V was trimmed by 1 base and J by 1 base, leaving 11 bases between them. Full variable domain (outside the CDR3, taken from reference TRBV7-3 and TRBJ2-1): GAGVSQTPSNKVTEKGKYVELRCDPISGHTALYWYRQSLGQGPEFLIYFQGTGAADDSGLPNDRFFAVRPEGSVSTLKIQRTERGDSAVYLCASSLSRAQSYNEQFFGPGTRLTVL.

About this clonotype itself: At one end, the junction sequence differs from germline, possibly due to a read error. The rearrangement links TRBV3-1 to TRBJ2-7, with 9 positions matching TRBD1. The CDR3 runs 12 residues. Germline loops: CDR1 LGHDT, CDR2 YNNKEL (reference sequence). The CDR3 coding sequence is TGTGCCAGCAGCCCTATGGGACAGGGCTTGAACTTC. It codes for CASSPMGQGLNF.

CDR3 nucleotides: TGCAGCGTAGGGGAACAGCCCCAGCATTTT. Residues: CSVGEQPQHF. The chain has TRBV29-1 and TRBJ1-5; maybe TRBD1 (5 bases). Trimming cost V 6 bases and J 7 bases, with 7 bases left between them. CDR1 is SQVTM, CDR2 ANQGSEA, per germline. This CDR3 has 10 residues.

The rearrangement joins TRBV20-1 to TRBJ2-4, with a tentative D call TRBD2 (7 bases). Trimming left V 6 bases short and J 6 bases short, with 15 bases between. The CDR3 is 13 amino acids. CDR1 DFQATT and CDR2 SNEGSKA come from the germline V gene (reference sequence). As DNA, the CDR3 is TGCAGTGCGGGGGGGGCAGTTGGAAACATTCAGTACTTC. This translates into CSAGGAVGNIQYF.

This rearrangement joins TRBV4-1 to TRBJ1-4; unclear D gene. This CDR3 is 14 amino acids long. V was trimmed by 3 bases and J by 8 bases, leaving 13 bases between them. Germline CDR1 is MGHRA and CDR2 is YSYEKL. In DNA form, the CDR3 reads TGCGCCAGCAGCCAGCCGGGTCTCGTAGAAAAACTGTTTTTT. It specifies CASSQPGLVEKLFF.

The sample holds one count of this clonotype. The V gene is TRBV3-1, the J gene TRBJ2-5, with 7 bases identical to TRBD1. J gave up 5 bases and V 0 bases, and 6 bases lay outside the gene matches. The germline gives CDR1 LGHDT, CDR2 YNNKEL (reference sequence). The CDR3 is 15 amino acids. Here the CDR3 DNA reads TGTGCCAGCAGCCAAGATTTGGGACAGCGGGAGACCCAGTACTTC. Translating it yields CASSQDLGQRETQYF.

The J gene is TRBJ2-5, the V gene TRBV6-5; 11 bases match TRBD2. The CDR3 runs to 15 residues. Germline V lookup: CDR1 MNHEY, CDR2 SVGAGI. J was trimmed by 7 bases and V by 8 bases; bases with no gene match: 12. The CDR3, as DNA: TGTGCCAGCGAGAATAGCGGGGGGGCCCTGGGGACCCAGTACTTC. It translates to CASENSGGALGTQYF.

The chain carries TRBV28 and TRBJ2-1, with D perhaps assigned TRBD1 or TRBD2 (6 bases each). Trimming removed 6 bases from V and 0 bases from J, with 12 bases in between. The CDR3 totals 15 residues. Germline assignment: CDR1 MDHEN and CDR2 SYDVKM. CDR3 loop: CASSMGGPSYNEQFF. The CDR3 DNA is TGTGCCAGCAGCATGGGGGGCCCCTCCTACAATGAGCAGTTCTTC.

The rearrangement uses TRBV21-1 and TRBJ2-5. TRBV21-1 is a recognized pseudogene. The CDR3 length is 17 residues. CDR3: CASSTQIYSGAWETQYF. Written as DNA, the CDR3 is TGTGCCAGCAGCACCCAAATCTACTCAGGAGCATGGGAGACCCAGTACTTC.

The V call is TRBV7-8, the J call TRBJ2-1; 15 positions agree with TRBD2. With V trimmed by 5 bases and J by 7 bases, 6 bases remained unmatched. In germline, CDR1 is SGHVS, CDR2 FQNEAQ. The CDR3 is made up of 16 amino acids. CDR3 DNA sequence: TGTGCCAGCAGCGCCGGACTAGCGGGGGGGTCGAATGAGCAGTTCTTC. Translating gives CASSAGLAGGSNEQFF.

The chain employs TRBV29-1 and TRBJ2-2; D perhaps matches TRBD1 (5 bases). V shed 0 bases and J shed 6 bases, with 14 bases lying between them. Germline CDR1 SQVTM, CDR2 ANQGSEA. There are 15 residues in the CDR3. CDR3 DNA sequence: TGCAGCGTTGAAGATCTCGGACACGTTCCCGGGGAGCTGTTTTTT. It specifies CSVEDLGHVPGELFF.

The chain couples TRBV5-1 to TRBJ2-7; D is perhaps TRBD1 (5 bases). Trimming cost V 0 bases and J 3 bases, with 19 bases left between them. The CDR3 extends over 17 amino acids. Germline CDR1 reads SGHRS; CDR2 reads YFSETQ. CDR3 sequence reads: CASSLARVGGIDYEQYF. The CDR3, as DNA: TGCGCCAGCAGCTTGGCCAGGGTAGGTGGAATCGACTACGAGCAGTACTTC.

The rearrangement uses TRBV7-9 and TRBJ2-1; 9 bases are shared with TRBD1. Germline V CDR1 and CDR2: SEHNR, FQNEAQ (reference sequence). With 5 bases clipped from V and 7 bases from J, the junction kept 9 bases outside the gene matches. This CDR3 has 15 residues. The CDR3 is CASSAPGQGKNEQFF. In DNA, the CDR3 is TGTGCCAGCAGCGCGCCGGGACAGGGTAAAAATGAGCAGTTCTTC.

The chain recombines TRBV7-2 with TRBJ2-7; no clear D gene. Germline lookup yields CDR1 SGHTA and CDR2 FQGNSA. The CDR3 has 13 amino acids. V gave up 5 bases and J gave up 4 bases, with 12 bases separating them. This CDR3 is CASSPRTKYEQYF. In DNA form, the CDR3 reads TGTGCCAGCAGCCCCCGGACCAAATACGAGCAGTACTTC.

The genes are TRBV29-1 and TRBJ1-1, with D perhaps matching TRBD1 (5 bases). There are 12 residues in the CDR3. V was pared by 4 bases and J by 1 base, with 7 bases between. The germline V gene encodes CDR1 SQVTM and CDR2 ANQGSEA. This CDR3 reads CSVVGANTEAFF. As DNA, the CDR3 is TGCAGCGTTGTTGGGGCGAACACTGAAGCTTTCTTT.

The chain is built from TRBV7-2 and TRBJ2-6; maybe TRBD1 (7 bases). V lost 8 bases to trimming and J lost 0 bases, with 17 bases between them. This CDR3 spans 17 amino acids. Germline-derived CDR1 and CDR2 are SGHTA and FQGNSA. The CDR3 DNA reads TGTGCCAGCCAGGGGGGATGGAGGGGCTCTGGGGCCAACGTCCTGACTTTC. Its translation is CASQGGWRGSGANVLTF.

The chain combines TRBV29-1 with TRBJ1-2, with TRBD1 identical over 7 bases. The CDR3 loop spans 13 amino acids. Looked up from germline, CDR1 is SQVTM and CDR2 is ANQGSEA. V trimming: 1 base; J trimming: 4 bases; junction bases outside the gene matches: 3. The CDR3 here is CSVEGTGIYGYTF. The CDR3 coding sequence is TGCAGCGTTGAAGGGACAGGCATCTATGGCTACACCTTC.

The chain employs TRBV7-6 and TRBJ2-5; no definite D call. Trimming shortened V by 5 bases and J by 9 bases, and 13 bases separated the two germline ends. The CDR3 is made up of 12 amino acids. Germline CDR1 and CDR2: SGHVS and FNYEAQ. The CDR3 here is CASSEGLGAQYF. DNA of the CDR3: TGTGCCAGCAGCGAAGGCCTTGGAGCCCAGTACTTC. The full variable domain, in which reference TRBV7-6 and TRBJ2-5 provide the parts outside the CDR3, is GAGVSQSPRYKVTKRGQDVALRCDPISGHVSLYWYRQALGQGPEFLTYFNYEAQQDKSGLPNDRFSAERPEGSISTLTIQRTEQRDSAMYRCASSEGLGAQYFGPGTRLLVL.

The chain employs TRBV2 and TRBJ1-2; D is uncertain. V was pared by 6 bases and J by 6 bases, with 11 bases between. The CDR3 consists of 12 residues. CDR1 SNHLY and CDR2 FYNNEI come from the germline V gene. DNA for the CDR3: TGTGCCAGCAGGGACTTAGAACATGGCTACACCTTC. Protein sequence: CASRDLEHGYTF.

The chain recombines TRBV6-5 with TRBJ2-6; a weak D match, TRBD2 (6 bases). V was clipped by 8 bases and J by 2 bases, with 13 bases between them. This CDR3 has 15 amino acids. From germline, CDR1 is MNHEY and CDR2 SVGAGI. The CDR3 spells CASCPTRAGANVLTF. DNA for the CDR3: TGTGCCAGCTGCCCGACTAGGGCTGGGGCCAACGTCCTGACTTTC.